What follows are 15 T cell receptor beta chains derived from one specimen sequenced in a study of OX40 agonist ivuxolimab in advanced cancers. Repertoires were generated with immunoSEQ multiplex PCR, while TCRdb's copy carries only in-frame clones and drops some. The sample records more than 70,000 clones, 80% to 90% being singletons. The sample consisted of CD4+ or CD8+ T cells sorted from blood, taken in a trial of the OX40 agonist ivuxolimab. The receptors come from an adult with an advanced solid tumor such as melanoma, head and neck, liver or kidney cancer.

The rearrangement joins TRBV25-1 to TRBJ2-2; 7 positions agree with TRBD1. Trimming at V came to 3 bases and at J to 5 bases, leaving 9 bases not matched to a gene. The CDR3 has 16 amino acids. Germline V gives CDR1 MGHDK, CDR2 SYGVNS. CDR3 protein: CASSDQRKGATGELFF. The DNA of the CDR3 is TGTGCCAGCAGTGACCAGAGGAAGGGGGCGACCGGGGAGCTGTTTTTT.

The rearrangement joins TRBV6-5 to TRBJ2-3; 9 bases map to TRBD2. V gave up 2 bases and J gave up 5 bases; unmatched junction bases: 8. The CDR3 totals 16 residues. The germline V gene encodes CDR1 MNHEY and CDR2 SVGAGI. CDR3 in amino acids: CASSYSASGDKDTQYF. CDR3 sequence (DNA): TGTGCCAGCAGTTACAGCGCTAGCGGGGACAAAGATACGCAGTATTTT.

The chain employs TRBV18 and TRBJ1-1, with D hard to call. This CDR3 region has 14 residues. V shed 5 bases and J shed 5 bases, with 15 bases lying between them. The V gene's germline CDR1 is KGHSH and CDR2 LQKENI. The CDR3 is CASSAIFGGTEAFF. In DNA form, the CDR3 reads TGTGCCAGCTCAGCCATTTTCGGAGGGACTGAAGCTTTCTTT.

Regarding this clone: Distinct nucleotide sequences in the sample also encode this CDR3. The gene calls are TRBV28 and TRBJ2-6; D not resolved. This CDR3 is 15 amino acids long. In germline, CDR1 is MDHEN, CDR2 SYDVKM. V was cut by 3 bases and J by 0 bases, with 6 bases left in between. The CDR3 is CASSFLASGANVLTF. In DNA, the CDR3 is TGTGCCAGCAGTTTCTTGGCCTCTGGGGCCAACGTCCTGACTTTC.

This clone has just one count. The chain employs TRBV5-1 and TRBJ2-3; D may be TRBD1 or TRBD2 (5 bases each). V lost 7 bases and J 0 bases, leaving 18 bases between the germline ends. This CDR3 is 16 amino acids long. From germline, CDR1 is SGHRS and CDR2 YFSETQ. CDR3 coding DNA: TGCGCCAGCTGTGGGGGATGGTCCGGGAGCACAGATACGCAGTATTTT. It yields the protein CASCGGWSGSTDTQYF.

This clone has a single count. The gene calls are TRBV4-1 and TRBJ1-6; D gene ambiguous. This CDR3 has 16 residues. V lost 0 bases and J lost 6, with 12 bases in between. Per germline, CDR1 MGHRA and CDR2 YSYEKL. The CDR3 region is CASSQDSARSNSPLHF. DNA for the CDR3: TGCGCCAGCAGCCAAGACAGCGCAAGAAGTAATTCACCCCTCCACTTT.

This chain uses TRBV5-4 with TRBJ2-3; the match to TRBD1 covers 11 bases. Germline CDR1 is SGHNT and CDR2 is YYREEE (reference sequence). J gave up 6 bases and V 3 bases, and 15 bases lay outside the gene matches. This CDR3 is built from 18 residues. As DNA, the CDR3 is TGTGCCAGCAGCTCGTTGTCACCGGGACAGGGGGAGCTGGATACGCAGTATTTT. Its protein product is CASSSLSPGQGELDTQYF.

V and J are TRBV7-2 and TRBJ1-3; D possibly corresponds to TRBD1 (5 bases). V dropped 7 bases and J dropped 1 base, with 17 bases sitting between them. The germline gives CDR1 SGHTA, CDR2 FQGNSA. The CDR3 has 16 residues. The CDR3 bases are TGTGCCAGCACTTTCCAGGGTTATATGTCTGGAAACACCATATATTTT. Amino acid sequence: CASTFQGYMSGNTIYF.

This sequence joins TRBV19 and TRBJ1-2; D is uncertain. Trimming removed 10 bases at V and 8 bases at J, with 20 bases between. Germline V CDR1 and CDR2: LNHDA, SQIVND (reference sequence). This CDR3 is built from 13 residues. CDR3 residues: CATGNGPGVGYTF. Written as DNA, the CDR3 is TGTGCCACCGGGAACGGCCCCGGGGTCGGCTACACCTTC.

The chain has TRBV6-4 and TRBJ1-1, with D possibly TRBD1 on 6 matching bases. V was cut by 0 bases and J by 5 bases, with 13 bases left in between. The CDR3 is made up of 15 amino acids. The germline V gene has CDR1 MRHNA and CDR2 SNTAGT. DNA of the CDR3: TGTGCCAGCAGTGACTCGAGCAGGGGATGGACTGAAGCTTTCTTT. Encoded protein: CASSDSSRGWTEAFF.

This chain links TRBV28 with TRBJ1-1; D is ambiguous. With 5 bases removed from V and 1 base from J, the gap between germline ends came to 8 bases. The CDR3 totals 13 residues. Germline V gene sequence: CDR1 MDHEN, CDR2 SYDVKM. The CDR3 bases are TGTGCCAGCAGTCCGTGGACGAACACTGAAGCTTTCTTT. Translation gives CASSPWTNTEAFF.

This clone was seen a handful of times. The chain uses TRBV19 and TRBJ2-1, with D possibly called TRBD1 or TRBD2 (6 bases each). Germline CDR1 and CDR2: LNHDA and SQIVND (reference sequence). The V and J ends lost 3 bases and 7 bases respectively, with 16 bases between them. The CDR3 contains 15 residues. The CDR3 protein is CASSMATGARNEQFF. CDR3 bases: TGTGCCAGTAGTATGGCTACGGGGGCGCGGAATGAGCAGTTCTTC.

The chain has TRBV6-5 and TRBJ1-6; 7 bases are shared with TRBD1. CDR1 is MNHEY, CDR2 SVGAGI, per germline. This CDR3 region has 15 residues. The junction had 5 bases not matched to a gene; V was cut back by 0 bases and J by 9 bases. The CDR3: CASSYSPGGFSPLHF. DNA of the CDR3: TGTGCCAGCAGTTACTCCCCAGGGGGTTTTTCACCCCTCCACTTT.

This clone occurred a few times. The chain uses TRBV7-2 and TRBJ2-7; TRBD1 might be the D (6 bases). The CDR3 runs to 13 residues. Germline V gene sequence: CDR1 SGHTA, CDR2 FQGNSA. Trimming pared 5 bases from V and 7 bases from J, leaving 15 bases between. The CDR3 reads CASSPRQAREQYF. For the CDR3, the DNA is TGTGCCAGCAGCCCGCGACAGGCCAGGGAGCAGTACTTC.

The CDR3 region is CASSYRGPTTYEQYF. The CDR3 coding sequence is TGTGCCAGCAGTTACCGGGGACCAACCACCTACGAGCAGTACTTC. The rearrangement uses TRBV6-5 and TRBJ2-7, with D perhaps matching TRBD1 or TRBD2 (5 bases each). Germline CDR1 is MNHEY and CDR2 is SVGAGI. Between the trimmed V and J ends, which lost 2 bases and 2 bases, there was a span of 13 bases. The CDR3 has 15 amino acids.